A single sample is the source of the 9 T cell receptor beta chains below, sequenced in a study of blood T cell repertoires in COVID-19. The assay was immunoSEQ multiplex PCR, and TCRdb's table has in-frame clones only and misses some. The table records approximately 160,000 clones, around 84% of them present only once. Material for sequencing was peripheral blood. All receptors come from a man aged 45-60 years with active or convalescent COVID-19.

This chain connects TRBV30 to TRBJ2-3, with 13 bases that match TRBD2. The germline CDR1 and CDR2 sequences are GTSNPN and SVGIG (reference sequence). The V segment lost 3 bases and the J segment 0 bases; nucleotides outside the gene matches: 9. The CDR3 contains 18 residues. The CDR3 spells CAWSHVPGLAGSTDTQYF. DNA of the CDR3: TGTGCCTGGAGCCACGTGCCGGGACTAGCGGGGAGCACAGATACGCAGTATTTT.

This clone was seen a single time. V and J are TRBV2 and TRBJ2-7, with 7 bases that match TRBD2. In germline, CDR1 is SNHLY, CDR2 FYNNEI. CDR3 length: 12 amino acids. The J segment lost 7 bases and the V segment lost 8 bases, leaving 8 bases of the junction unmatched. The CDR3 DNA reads TGTGCCAGCTCGGGGGGACGGGGGGAGCAGTACTTC. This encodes CASSGGRGEQYF.

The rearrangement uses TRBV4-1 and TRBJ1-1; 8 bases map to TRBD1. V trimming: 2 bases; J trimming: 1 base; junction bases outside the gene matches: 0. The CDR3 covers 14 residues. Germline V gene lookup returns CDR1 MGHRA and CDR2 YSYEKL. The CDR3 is CASSQTGGNTEAFF. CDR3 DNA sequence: TGCGCCAGCAGCCAAACAGGGGGGAACACTGAAGCTTTCTTT.

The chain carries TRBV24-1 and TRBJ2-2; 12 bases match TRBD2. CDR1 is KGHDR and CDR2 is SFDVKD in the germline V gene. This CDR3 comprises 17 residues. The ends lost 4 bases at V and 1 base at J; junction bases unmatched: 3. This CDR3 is CATSDPGLAGNTGELFF. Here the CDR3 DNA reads TGTGCCACCAGTGACCCGGGACTAGCGGGGAACACCGGGGAGCTGTTTTTT.

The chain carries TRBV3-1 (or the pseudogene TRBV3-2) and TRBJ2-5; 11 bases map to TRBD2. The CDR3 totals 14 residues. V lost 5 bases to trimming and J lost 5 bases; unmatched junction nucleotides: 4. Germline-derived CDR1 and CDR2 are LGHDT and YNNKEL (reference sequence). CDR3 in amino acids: CASSYRTSGETQYF. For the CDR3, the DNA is TGTGCCAGCAGCTATAGGACTAGCGGGGAGACCCAGTACTTC.

The CDR3 coding sequence is TGTGCCAGCAGTTCAAGACCAGGGAGGAACTTTGAAGCTTTCTTT. It is translated as CASSSRPGRNFEAFF. The chain has TRBV11-1 and TRBJ1-1, with D possibly matching TRBD1 (5 bases). This CDR3 is built from 15 residues. Trimming cost V 6 bases and J 7 bases, with 21 bases left between them. Germline values: CDR1 SGHAT, CDR2 FQDESV (reference sequence).

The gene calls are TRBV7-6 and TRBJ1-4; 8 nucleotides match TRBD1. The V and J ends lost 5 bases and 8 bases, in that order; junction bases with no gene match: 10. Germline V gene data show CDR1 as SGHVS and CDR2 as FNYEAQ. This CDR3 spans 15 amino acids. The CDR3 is CASSPPTGAGEKLFF. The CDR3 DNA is TGTGCCAGCAGCCCTCCGACAGGGGCCGGCGAAAAACTGTTTTTT.

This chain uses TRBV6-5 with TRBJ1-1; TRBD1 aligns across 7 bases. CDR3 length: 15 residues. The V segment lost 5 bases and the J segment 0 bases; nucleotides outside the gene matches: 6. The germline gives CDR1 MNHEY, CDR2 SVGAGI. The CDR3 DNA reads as TGTGCCAGCAGTAAGGGGACAGCTATGAACACTGAAGCTTTCTTT. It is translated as CASSKGTAMNTEAFF.

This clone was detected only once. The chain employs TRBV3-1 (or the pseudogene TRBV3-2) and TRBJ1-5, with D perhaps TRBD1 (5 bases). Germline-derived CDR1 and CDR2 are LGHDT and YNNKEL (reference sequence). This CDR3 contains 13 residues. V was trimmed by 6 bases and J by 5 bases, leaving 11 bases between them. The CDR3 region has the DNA TGTGCCAGCAGTCTGAGACAGTATCAGCCCCAGCATTTT. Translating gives CASSLRQYQPQHF.